This record concerns one T cell receptor (beta chain) sequence. This clone was seen once. Its recognized antigen is unknown. The sample holds no much larger clone one base away, and base qualities are not on file. Collaborating institutions collected whole blood in K2EDTA tubes following their own protocols. Collaborator samples were shipped for TCRbeta analysis as frozen whole blood, isolated PBMCs, or DNA extracted from either sample type. This specimen belongs to a study of blood T cell repertoires in COVID-19 (dated by TCRdb to 2020 to 2022). Some background on the complete study: Samples from collaborators originated in the United States, Italy and Spain and spanned both the acute and convalescent phases of COVID-19. Where HLA class I and class II types were available, the types were taken from metadata supplied by the sample provider, not from assay-based typing. The repertoires were made available in a free public database intended to serve as a resource for research on the immune response to SARS-CoV-2. The material from the prospective study consisted of cDNA or gDNA derived from T cells, B-cell-depleted T cells, or PBMCs. Deeply sampled blood TCRbeta repertoires from subjects exposed to, actively infected with, or recovered from COVID-19 were included in the dataset. The samples were drawn from the first 160 participants of the ongoing ImmuneRACE study and from more than 1,000 subjects provided by 6 global collaborators. A de-identified subject ID, COVID-19 status, age in years and sex were almost always included in the sample metadata.

What the work shows at the level of the full study, not this receptor alone: The quantity of clinical and demographic metadata differed by source and by participant and was supplied without curation.

CDR1 and CDR2, per the germline V gene (reference sequence), are LNHDA and SQIVND. Unmatched junction bases come to 12, with V trimmed by 5 bases and J by 2 bases. The CDR3 goes from the cysteine to the phenylalanine over 19 residues. Only the CDR3 portion is preserved as DNA: 57 bases, with reading frame beginning at the first base. TCRbeta CDR3 regions were amplified from genomic DNA using the immunoSEQ Assay, a bias-controlled multiplex PCR. The paper's processing steps were these. The number of nucleated cells in each sample was estimated from the amplification of reference gene primers within the assay. Sequence reads were collapsed and filtered to measure the absolute abundance of every unique TCRbeta CDR3 rearrangement. For each sample, productive Simpson clonality was calculated as the square root of Simpson's diversity index over productive rearrangements. TCRdb obtained this table from immuneACCESS and retained in-frame rearrangements with V and J assigned. These tables miss some clones; where compared with another copy, unresolved V genes account for less than half of the shortfall, and the remainder is unexplained. V, J and clone size are taken as reported in that table, and D and trimming were inferred from the DNA itself. For this sample the table gives 75,000 to 90,000 clones, of which roughly 88% were detected only once. Jointly, the top ten make up under 8.5% of the sample.

The chain is assembled from TRBV19 and TRBJ2-3; 14 bases in the junction line up with TRBD2. Sequenced material: peripheral blood. The receptor was isolated from a man aged 50-60 years with active COVID-19. CDR3 sequence: CASSLGLAGGLHFTDTQYF. The DNA sequence reads TGTGCCAGTAGTCTCGGACTAGCGGGGGGACTACACTTCACAGATACGCAGTATTTT.